This T cell receptor beta chain was obtained from a study of T cell responses to AZD1222 COVID-19 vaccine. Findings and limits, study-wide: Repertoires were obtained solely post-peak T cell response.

The count of this clone is one. Its cognate antigen is unknown. Here immunoSEQ multiplex PCR was the method, and the copy in TCRdb shows in-frame clones only, minus some. This table holds 110,000 or so clones, around 87% found once. Second-dose timings of about 4 or about 12 weeks were pooled. Germline V lookup: CDR1 MNHNY, CDR2 SVGAGI (reference sequence). This CDR3 contains 12 residues. Between the trimmed V and J ends, which lost 10 bases and 9 bases, there was a span of 13 bases. The J gene is TRBJ1-6, the V gene TRBV6-6; D possibly corresponds to TRBD1 (6 bases). The source material was peripheral blood, sampled 28 days after the second AZD1222 dose. The TCR comes from an adult who received the AZD1222 COVID-19 vaccine. For the CDR3, the DNA is TGTGCCACCCAGGGGTTTGGTTCACCCCTCCACTTT. Translating gives CATQGFGSPLHF.